At least ten counts were recorded for the clone carrying this T cell receptor beta chain. This entry belongs to a study of T cells after yellow fever vaccination. TCRdb called the 5' RACE reads again in MiXCR, with one record for every CDR3 protein. The table includes more than 90,000 distinct CDR3 sequences, about 7% detected once. The CDR3 has 14 residues. The germline V gene encodes CDR1 DFQATT and CDR2 SNEGSKA (reference sequence). V was pared by 3 bases and J by 7 bases, with 8 bases of the junction left unmatched. The rearrangement links TRBV20-1 to TRBJ1-4; 7 bases fit TRBD1. The receptor comes from a man between 18 and 29 years old who received the YFV17D yellow fever vaccine. The sequenced sample was CD4+ T cells sorted from PBMCs, obtained around 45 days after the first yellow fever vaccination. CDR3 residues: CSASEGALGEKLFF. The CDR3 nucleotides read TGCAGTGCTAGTGAGGGGGCTCTGGGTGAAAAACTGTTTTTT.